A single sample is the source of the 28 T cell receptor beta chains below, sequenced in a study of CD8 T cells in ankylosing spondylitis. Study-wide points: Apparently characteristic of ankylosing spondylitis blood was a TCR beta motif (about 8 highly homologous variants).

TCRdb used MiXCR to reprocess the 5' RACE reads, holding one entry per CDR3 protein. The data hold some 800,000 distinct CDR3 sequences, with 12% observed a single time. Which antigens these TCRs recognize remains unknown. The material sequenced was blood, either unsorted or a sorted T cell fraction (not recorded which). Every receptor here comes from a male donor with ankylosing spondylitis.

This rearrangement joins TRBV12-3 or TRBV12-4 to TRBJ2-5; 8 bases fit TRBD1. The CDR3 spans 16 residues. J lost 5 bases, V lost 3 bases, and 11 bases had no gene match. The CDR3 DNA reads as TGTGCCAGCAGTTTCGGAGACAGGGGTCGAAGGGAGACCCAGTACTTC. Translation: CASSFGDRGRRETQYF.

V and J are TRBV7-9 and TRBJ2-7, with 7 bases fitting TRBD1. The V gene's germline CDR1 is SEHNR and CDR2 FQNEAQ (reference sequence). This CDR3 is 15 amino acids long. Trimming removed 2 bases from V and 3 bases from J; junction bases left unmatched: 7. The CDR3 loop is CASSLIGGAFYEQYF. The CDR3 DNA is TGTGCCAGCAGCTTAATAGGGGGCGCGTTCTACGAGCAGTACTTC. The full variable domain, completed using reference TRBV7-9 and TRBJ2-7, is DTGVSQNPRHKITKRGQNVTFRCDPISEHNRLYWYRQTLGQGPEFLTYFQNEAQLEKSRLLSDRFSAERPKGSFSTLEIQRTEQGDSAMYLCASSLIGGAFYEQYFGPGTRLTVT.

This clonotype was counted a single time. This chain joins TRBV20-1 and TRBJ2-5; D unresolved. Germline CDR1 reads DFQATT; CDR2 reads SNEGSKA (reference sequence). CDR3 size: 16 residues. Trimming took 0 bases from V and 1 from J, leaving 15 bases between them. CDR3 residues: CSARDLTAALQETQYF. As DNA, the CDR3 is TGCAGTGCTAGAGATCTCACGGCGGCCCTCCAAGAGACCCAGTACTTC.

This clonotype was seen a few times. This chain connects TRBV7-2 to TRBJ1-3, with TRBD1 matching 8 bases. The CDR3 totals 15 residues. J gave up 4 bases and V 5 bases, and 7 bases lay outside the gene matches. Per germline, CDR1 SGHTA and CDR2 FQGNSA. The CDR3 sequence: CASSPGTGRGNTIYF. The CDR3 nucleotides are TGTGCCAGCAGCCCCGGGACAGGCCGGGGAAACACCATATATTTT.

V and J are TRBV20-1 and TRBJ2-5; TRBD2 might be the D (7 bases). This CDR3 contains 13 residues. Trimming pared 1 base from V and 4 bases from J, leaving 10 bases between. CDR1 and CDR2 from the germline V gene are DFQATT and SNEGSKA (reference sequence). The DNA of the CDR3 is TGCAGTGCTAGAGTGCGGGGGCCAGAGACCCAGTACTTC. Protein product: CSARVRGPETQYF.

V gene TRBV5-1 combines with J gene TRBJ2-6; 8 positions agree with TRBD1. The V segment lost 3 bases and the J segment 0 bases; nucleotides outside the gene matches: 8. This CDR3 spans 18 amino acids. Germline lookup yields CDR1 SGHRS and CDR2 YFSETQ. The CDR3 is CASSWGTGLISGANVLTF. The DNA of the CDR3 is TGCGCCAGCAGCTGGGGGACAGGTTTAATCTCTGGGGCCAACGTCCTGACTTTC.

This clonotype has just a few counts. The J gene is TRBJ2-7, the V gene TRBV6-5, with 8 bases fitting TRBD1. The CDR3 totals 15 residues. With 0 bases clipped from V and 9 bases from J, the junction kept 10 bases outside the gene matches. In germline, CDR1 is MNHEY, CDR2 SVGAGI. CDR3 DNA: TGTGCCAGCAGTTACTCCGGACAGGGTTTAAAGGGGCAGTACTTC. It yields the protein CASSYSGQGLKGQYF.

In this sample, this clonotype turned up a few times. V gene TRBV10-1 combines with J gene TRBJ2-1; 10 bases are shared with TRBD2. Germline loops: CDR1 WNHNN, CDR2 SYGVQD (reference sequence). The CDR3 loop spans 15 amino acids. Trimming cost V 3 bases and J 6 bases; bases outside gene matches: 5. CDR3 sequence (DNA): TGCGCCAGCAGTGAAATAGCGGGAGGAGGCAATGAGCAGTTCTTC. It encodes CASSEIAGGGNEQFF.

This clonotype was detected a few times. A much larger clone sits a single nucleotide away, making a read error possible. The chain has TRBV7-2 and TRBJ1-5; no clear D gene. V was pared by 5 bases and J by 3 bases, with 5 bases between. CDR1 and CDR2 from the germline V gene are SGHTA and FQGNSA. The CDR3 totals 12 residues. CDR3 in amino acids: CASSINNQPQHF. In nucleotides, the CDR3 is TGTGCCAGCAGCATAAACAATCAGCCCCAGCATTTT.

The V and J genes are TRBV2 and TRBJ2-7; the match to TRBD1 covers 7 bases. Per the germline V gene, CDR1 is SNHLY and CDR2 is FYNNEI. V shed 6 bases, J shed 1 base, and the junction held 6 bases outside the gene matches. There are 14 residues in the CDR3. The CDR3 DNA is TGTGCCAGCAGAACCGGGACAGAGTCCTACGAGCAGTACTTC. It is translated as CASRTGTESYEQYF.

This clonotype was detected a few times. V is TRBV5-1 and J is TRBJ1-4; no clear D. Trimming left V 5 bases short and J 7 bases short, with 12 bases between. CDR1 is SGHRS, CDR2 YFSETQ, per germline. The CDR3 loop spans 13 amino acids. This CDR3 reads CASRDGVSEKLFF. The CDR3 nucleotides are TGCGCCAGCAGGGATGGGGTTAGTGAAAAACTGTTTTTT.

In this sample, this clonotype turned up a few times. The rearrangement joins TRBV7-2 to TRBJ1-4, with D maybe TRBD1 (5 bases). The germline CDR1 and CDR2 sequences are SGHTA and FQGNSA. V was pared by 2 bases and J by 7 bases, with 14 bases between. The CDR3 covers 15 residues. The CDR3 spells CASSLQTGRSEKLFF. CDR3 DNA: TGTGCCAGCAGCTTACAAACGGGACGGTCTGAAAAACTGTTTTTT. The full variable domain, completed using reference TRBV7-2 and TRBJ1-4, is GAGVSQSPSNKVTEKGKDVELRCDPISGHTALYWYRQSLGQGLEFLIYFQGNSAPDKSGLPSDRFSAERTGGSVSTLTIQRTQQEDSAVYLCASSLQTGRSEKLFFGSGTQLSVL.

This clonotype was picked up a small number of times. CDR3 sequence: CASSNGLAASNTGELFF. CDR3 in DNA: TGTGCCAGCAGTAATGGACTAGCGGCCTCCAACACCGGGGAGCTGTTTTTT. The chain has TRBV2 and TRBJ2-2; 10 bases are a match to TRBD2. Trimming at V came to 5 bases and at J to 2 bases, leaving 8 bases not matched to a gene. CDR1 and CDR2 from the germline V gene are SNHLY and FYNNEI. The CDR3 runs 17 residues.

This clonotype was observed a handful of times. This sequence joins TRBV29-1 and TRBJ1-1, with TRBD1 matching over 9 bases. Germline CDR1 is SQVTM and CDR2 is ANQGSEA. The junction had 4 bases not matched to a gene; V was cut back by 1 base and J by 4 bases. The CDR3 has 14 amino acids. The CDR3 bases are TGCAGCGTTGAAGGAGGACAGGGGTTCACTGAAGCTTTCTTT. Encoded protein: CSVEGGQGFTEAFF.

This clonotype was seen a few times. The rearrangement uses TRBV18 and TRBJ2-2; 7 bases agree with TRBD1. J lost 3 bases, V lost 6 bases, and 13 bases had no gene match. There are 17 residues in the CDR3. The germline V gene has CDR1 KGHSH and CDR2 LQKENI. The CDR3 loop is CASSQYRGVRDTGELFF. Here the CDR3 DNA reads TGTGCCAGCTCCCAATACAGGGGAGTACGAGACACCGGGGAGCTGTTTTTT.

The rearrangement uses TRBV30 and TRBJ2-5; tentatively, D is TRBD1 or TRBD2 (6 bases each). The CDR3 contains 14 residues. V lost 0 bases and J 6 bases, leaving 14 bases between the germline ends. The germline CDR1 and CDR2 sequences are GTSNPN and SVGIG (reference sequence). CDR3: CAWSVHGGGQTQYF. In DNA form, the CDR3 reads TGTGCCTGGAGTGTACACGGGGGCGGGCAGACCCAGTACTTC.

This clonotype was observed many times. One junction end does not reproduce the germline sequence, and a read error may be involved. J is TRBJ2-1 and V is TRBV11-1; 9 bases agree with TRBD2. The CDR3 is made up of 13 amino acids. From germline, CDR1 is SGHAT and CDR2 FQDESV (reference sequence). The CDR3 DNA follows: TGTGCCAGCAGCCTTGCGGGCGGGAGGGTTAGCGTCTTC. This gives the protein CASSLAGGRVSVF.

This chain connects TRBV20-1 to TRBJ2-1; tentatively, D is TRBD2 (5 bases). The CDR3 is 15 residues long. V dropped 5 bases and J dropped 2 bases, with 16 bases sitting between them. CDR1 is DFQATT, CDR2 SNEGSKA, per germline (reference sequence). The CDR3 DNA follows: TGCAGTGCTGATATCTTACAGCGGACCTACAATGAGCAGTTCTTC. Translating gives CSADILQRTYNEQFF.

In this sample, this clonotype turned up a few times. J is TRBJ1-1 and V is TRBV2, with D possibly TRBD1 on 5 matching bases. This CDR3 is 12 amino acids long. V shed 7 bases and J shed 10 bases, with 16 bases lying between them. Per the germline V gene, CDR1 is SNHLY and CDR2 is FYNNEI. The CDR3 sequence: CASNEDGDGAFF. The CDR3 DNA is TGTGCCAGCAATGAGGATGGGGACGGAGCTTTCTTT.

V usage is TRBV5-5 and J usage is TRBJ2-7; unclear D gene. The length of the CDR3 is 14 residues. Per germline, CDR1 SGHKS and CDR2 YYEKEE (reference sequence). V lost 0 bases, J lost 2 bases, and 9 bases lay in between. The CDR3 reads CASSLALVTYEQYF. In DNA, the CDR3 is TGTGCCAGCAGCTTGGCTCTTGTAACCTACGAGCAGTACTTC. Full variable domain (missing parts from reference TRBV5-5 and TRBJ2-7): DAGVTQSPTHLIKTRGQQVTLRCSPISGHKSVSWYQQVLGQGPQFIFQYYEKEERGRGNFPDRFSARQFPNYSSELNVNALLLGDSALYLCASSLALVTYEQYFGPGTRLTVT.

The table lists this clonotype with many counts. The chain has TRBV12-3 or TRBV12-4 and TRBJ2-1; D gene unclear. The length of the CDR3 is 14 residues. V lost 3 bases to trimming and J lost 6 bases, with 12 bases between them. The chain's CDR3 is CASSLTQPGNEQFF. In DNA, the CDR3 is TGTGCCAGCAGTTTGACCCAACCGGGCAATGAGCAGTTCTTC.

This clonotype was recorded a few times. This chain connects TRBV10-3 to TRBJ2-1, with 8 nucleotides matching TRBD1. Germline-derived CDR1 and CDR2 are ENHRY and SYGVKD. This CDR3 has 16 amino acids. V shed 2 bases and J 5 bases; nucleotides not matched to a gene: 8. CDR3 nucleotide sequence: TGTGCCATCAGTGAGACAGGGGGAAAGTTCCACAATGAGCAGTTCTTC. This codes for CAISETGGKFHNEQFF.

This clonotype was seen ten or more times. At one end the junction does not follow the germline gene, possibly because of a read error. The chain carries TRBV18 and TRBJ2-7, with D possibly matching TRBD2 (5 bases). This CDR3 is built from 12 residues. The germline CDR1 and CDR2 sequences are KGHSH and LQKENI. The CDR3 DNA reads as TGCGCCAGCAGCCCCGGACTCTACGAGCAGTACTTC. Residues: CASSPGLYEQYF.

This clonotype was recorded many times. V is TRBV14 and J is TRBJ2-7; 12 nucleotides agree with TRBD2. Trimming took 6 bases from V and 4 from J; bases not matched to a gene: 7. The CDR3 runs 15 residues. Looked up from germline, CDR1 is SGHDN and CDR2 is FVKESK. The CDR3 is CASSRGLAGPYEQYF. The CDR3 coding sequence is TGTGCCAGCAGTCGTGGACTAGCGGGACCTTACGAGCAGTACTTC.

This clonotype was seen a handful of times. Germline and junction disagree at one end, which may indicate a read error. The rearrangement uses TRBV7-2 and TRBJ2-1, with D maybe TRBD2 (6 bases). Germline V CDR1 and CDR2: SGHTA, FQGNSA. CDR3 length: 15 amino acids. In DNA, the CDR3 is TGTGCCAGCAGCATAGCCGGCGCGGGGTACAATGAGCAGTTCTTC. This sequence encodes CASSIAGAGYNEQFF.

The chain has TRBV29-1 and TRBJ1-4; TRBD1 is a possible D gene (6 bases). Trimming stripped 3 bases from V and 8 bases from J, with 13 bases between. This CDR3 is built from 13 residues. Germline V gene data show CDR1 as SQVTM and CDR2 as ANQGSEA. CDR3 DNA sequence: TGCAGCGTTGACGTCGGGCAGGGGGAAAAACTGTTTTTT. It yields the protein CSVDVGQGEKLFF.

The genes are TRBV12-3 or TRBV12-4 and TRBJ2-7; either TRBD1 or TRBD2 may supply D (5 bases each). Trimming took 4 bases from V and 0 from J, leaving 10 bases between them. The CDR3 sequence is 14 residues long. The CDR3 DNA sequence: TGTGCCAGCAGTTCTTATGGGGGCTCCTACGAGCAGTACTTC. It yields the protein CASSSYGGSYEQYF.

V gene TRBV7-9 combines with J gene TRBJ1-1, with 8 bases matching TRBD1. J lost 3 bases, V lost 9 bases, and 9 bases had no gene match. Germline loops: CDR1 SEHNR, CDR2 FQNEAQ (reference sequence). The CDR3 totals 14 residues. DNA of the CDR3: TGTGCCAGTACCCAGGGGGCCGCCGACACTGAAGCTTTCTTT. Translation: CASTQGAADTEAFF.